The 32 T cell receptor beta chains below were found in one sample sequenced in a study of low-dose radiotherapy and immunotherapy resistance in tumors. Specified time point: after trial treatment. The treatment here: LDRT plus nivolumab, ipilimumab, low-dose cyclophosphamide and aspirin (RACIN trial). First-strand cDNA used TRAV- and TRBV-specific primers, covering alpha and beta chains. TCRs were put through 15 to 25 PCR cycles of amplification with Phusion. A constant-region primer and the V-primer adapter served as the primer pair. TCRdb re-called the reads through MiXCR, storing one row per CDR3 protein. This sample carries approximately 84,000 distinct CDR3 sequences, 17% of them seen once, and the ten largest clones take 1.3% to 1.5%. The specimen was PBMCs, collected after low-dose radiotherapy plus immunotherapy. These receptor sequences come from a male donor with prostate cancer.

This clonotype occurred a few times. V is TRBV2 and J is TRBJ2-2; possible D gene TRBD2, 5 bases. Trimming took 6 bases from V and 4 from J, leaving 15 bases between them. The CDR3 contains 15 residues. CDR1 is SNHLY and CDR2 is FYNNEI in the germline V gene. In DNA, the CDR3 is TGTGCCAGCAGGGCTTCTGTTGGACTCACCGGGGAGCTGTTTTTT. Protein: CASRASVGLTGELFF.

The table lists this clonotype with many counts. CDR3 DNA: TGCAGCGCAAGGACGACAGGGGCGAGTTCCACAGATACGCAGTATTTT. Its translation: CSARTTGASSTDTQYF. The chain carries TRBV29-1 and TRBJ2-3; 8 bases agree with TRBD1. V trimming: 7 bases; J trimming: 2 bases; junction bases outside the gene matches: 14. The CDR3 is made up of 16 amino acids. CDR1 SQVTM and CDR2 ANQGSEA come from the germline V gene.

This clonotype was detected only a few times. The chain is built from TRBV2 and TRBJ1-2; D is uncertain. CDR1 SNHLY and CDR2 FYNNEI come from the germline V gene. The CDR3 spans 12 residues. With 1 base removed from V and 5 bases from J, the gap between germline ends came to 5 bases. The chain's CDR3 is CASSEDGYGYTF. CDR3 DNA sequence: TGTGCCAGCAGTGAAGACGGGTATGGCTACACCTTC.

This clonotype was observed at least ten times. The genes are TRBV28 and TRBJ2-7; TRBD1 or TRBD2 may be the D gene (6 bases each). The CDR3 length is 15 residues. Germline loops: CDR1 MDHEN, CDR2 SYDVKM. Trimming took 8 bases from V and 1 from J, leaving 18 bases between them. CDR3 loop: CASARGGTLSYEQYF. DNA for the CDR3: TGTGCCAGCGCCAGGGGCGGGACACTATCCTACGAGCAGTACTTC.

This clonotype showed up many times. The V call is TRBV14, the J call TRBJ2-5; 11 bases are a match to TRBD2. The germline V gene has CDR1 SGHDN and CDR2 FVKESK. V lost 3 bases, J lost 1 base, and 4 bases stayed unmatched. This CDR3 region has 16 residues. The CDR3 is CASSQQGLAGQETQYF. CDR3 DNA: TGTGCCAGCAGCCAGCAAGGACTAGCGGGCCAAGAGACCCAGTACTTC.

This clonotype was seen at least ten times. This chain joins TRBV7-2 and TRBJ1-4; TRBD1 matches at 7 bases. Germline loops: CDR1 SGHTA, CDR2 FQGNSA. The CDR3 runs 16 residues. The junction had 6 bases not matched to a gene; V was cut back by 5 bases and J by 0 bases. CDR3 sequence: CASSPRQGTTNEKLFF. The CDR3 nucleotides read TGTGCCAGCAGCCCACGACAGGGTACAACTAATGAAAAACTGTTTTTT.

In this sample, this clonotype turned up many times. The rearrangement links TRBV6-2 or TRBV6-3 to TRBJ2-1; D remains unclear. The V and J ends lost 2 bases and 5 bases respectively, with 10 bases between them. The CDR3 extends over 14 amino acids. Germline-derived CDR1 and CDR2 are MNHEY and SVGEGT. The CDR3 region is CASSYVGSNNEQFF. The CDR3 DNA is TGTGCCAGCAGTTACGTCGGCAGTAACAATGAGCAGTTCTTC.

This clonotype was observed a handful of times. This chain joins TRBV5-1 and TRBJ2-1; 7 nucleotides align to TRBD2. Germline V lookup: CDR1 SGHRS, CDR2 YFSETQ. The junction had 4 bases not matched to a gene; V was cut back by 0 bases and J by 1 base. This CDR3 contains 16 residues. CDR3 DNA sequence: TGCGCCAGCAGCTTGGGGGCGGGAGTATCCTACAATGAGCAGTTCTTC. Encoded protein: CASSLGAGVSYNEQFF.

Only a few counts were recorded for this clonotype. The DNA for the CDR3 is TGCGCCAGCAGCGAACGCACTGGGGGGGGAGCTTTCTTT. Protein: CASSERTGGGAFF. V gene TRBV4-1 combines with J gene TRBJ1-1; TRBD1 is a possible D gene (5 bases). The germline CDR1 and CDR2 sequences are MGHRA and YSYEKL. The V end was cut by 5 bases, the J end by 10 bases, with 17 bases between. The CDR3 has 13 amino acids.

This clonotype has just one count. The V and J genes are TRBV20-1 and TRBJ1-5; the D gene is possibly TRBD1 (5 bases). CDR1 is DFQATT, CDR2 SNEGSKA, per germline (reference sequence). V shed 3 bases and J shed 7 bases, with 13 bases lying between them. The length of the CDR3 is 13 residues. CDR3 in DNA: TGCAGTGCTAGGCAGGGTTTAGGCCAGCCCCAGCATTTT. It is translated as CSARQGLGQPQHF.

This clonotype was recorded a few times. The chain is built from TRBV12-3 or TRBV12-4 and TRBJ2-2; D not certain. This CDR3 comprises 13 residues. The V and J ends lost 1 base and 6 bases respectively, with 6 bases between them. The CDR3 DNA reads TGTGCCAGCAGTTTAGTCGGATCCGGGGAGCTGTTTTTT. This sequence encodes CASSLVGSGELFF.

The sample holds many counts of this clonotype. V usage is TRBV29-1 and J usage is TRBJ2-7, with D perhaps assigned TRBD1 or TRBD2 (5 bases each). The CDR3 is made up of 13 amino acids. With 2 bases removed from V and 0 bases from J, the gap between germline ends came to 8 bases. Germline-derived CDR1 and CDR2 are SQVTM and ANQGSEA. The CDR3 here is CSVERGGSYEQYF. The DNA for the CDR3 is TGCAGCGTTGAACGGGGCGGCTCCTACGAGCAGTACTTC.

This clonotype was counted ten times or more. This CDR3 is CSARVWTEETQYF. The CDR3 coding sequence is TGCAGTGCTAGAGTCTGGACGGAAGAGACCCAGTACTTC. V and J are TRBV20-1 and TRBJ2-5; D gene unclear. There are 13 residues in the CDR3. V lost 1 base, J lost 3 bases, and 9 bases lay in between. The germline V gene encodes CDR1 DFQATT and CDR2 SNEGSKA (reference sequence).

There are many counts of this clonotype. J is TRBJ1-1 and V is TRBV28; 8 bases are a match to TRBD1. This CDR3 has 12 amino acids. The germline gives CDR1 MDHEN, CDR2 SYDVKM. Trimming at V came to 5 bases and at J to 8 bases, leaving 4 bases not matched to a gene. CDR3 amino acids: CASSSRGLEAFF. The CDR3 DNA follows: TGTGCCAGCAGTAGCAGGGGGCTGGAAGCTTTCTTT.

This clonotype showed up many times. The chain links TRBV20-1 to TRBJ1-2; 11 nucleotides agree with TRBD1. Germline CDR1 reads DFQATT; CDR2 reads SNEGSKA (reference sequence). V shed 4 bases, J shed 4 bases, and the junction held 11 bases outside the gene matches. This CDR3 has 16 residues. The CDR3 DNA reads TGCAGTGCTAAGACGGGACAGGGGGTGGGGCCCTATGGCTACACCTTC. As protein: CSAKTGQGVGPYGYTF.

This clonotype appeared many times. The chain links TRBV7-9 to TRBJ1-1, with D hard to call. The V end lost 5 bases, the J end lost 10 bases, and 14 bases lay between the germline ends. Germline CDR1 is SEHNR and CDR2 is FQNEAQ (reference sequence). The CDR3 loop spans 12 amino acids. Here the CDR3 reads CASSPRQLAAFF. The DNA of the CDR3 is TGTGCCAGCAGCCCCCGGCAACTCGCAGCTTTCTTT.

The count of this clonotype is one. The V and J genes are TRBV3-1 and TRBJ2-7; D tentatively reads TRBD1 or TRBD2 (5 bases each). V lost 1 base and J 6 bases, leaving 10 bases between the germline ends. Germline V lookup: CDR1 LGHDT, CDR2 YNNKEL (reference sequence). The CDR3 is 13 residues long. The CDR3 protein is CASSQGGSVEQYF. The CDR3 DNA reads TGTGCCAGCAGCCAAGGGGGGTCGGTCGAGCAGTACTTC.

This clonotype has a count of ten or more. This chain links TRBV19 with TRBJ2-1; the D gene is possibly TRBD1 (6 bases). In germline, CDR1 is LNHDA, CDR2 SQIVND (reference sequence). The CDR3 is 13 amino acids. Trimming removed 10 bases at V and 2 bases at J, with 12 bases between. This chain's CDR3 is CATRTEPYNEQFF. As DNA, the CDR3 is TGTGCCACCAGGACAGAGCCCTACAATGAGCAGTTCTTC.

This clonotype came up many times. The V gene is TRBV5-5, the J gene TRBJ1-1; the D gene is possibly TRBD1 (6 bases). V dropped 4 bases and J dropped 0 bases, with 13 bases sitting between them. Germline values: CDR1 SGHKS, CDR2 YYEKEE (reference sequence). The CDR3 totals 15 residues. CDR3 region: CASSTPGQLNTEAFF. CDR3 coding DNA: TGTGCCAGCAGCACCCCCGGACAGCTGAACACTGAAGCTTTCTTT. The whole variable domain, filled in from reference TRBV5-5 and TRBJ1-1, reads DAGVTQSPTHLIKTRGQQVTLRCSPISGHKSVSWYQQVLGQGPQFIFQYYEKEERGRGNFPDRFSARQFPNYSSELNVNALLLGDSALYLCASSTPGQLNTEAFFGQGTRLTVV.

This clonotype occurred many times. The gene calls are TRBV7-3 and TRBJ2-2; 7 bases match TRBD1. This CDR3 has 14 residues. From germline, CDR1 is SGHTA and CDR2 FQGTGA. The J segment lost 6 bases and the V segment lost 5 bases, leaving 6 bases of the junction unmatched. CDR3 bases: TGTGCCAGCAGCACAGGGGTCCCGGCCGGGGAGCTGTTTTTT. This gives the protein CASSTGVPAGELFF.

A note on this clonotype: The DNA is omitted, as the CDR3 cannot be located on it reliably, and the CDR3 follows TCRdb's listing. The rearrangement joins TRBV6-2 or TRBV6-3 to TRBJ2-2; the DNA was not used to check the table's D call, TRBD2. The CDR3 length equals 14 residues, ends included. Germline loops: CDR1 MNHEY, CDR2 SVGEGT. CDR3 in amino acids: CASSKDIVGELFFF.

This clonotype was counted once. The chain combines TRBV10-3 with TRBJ1-1, with 7 bases fitting TRBD1. The CDR3 is 14 amino acids. Trimming removed 4 bases from V and 4 bases from J; junction bases left unmatched: 6. The germline CDR1 and CDR2 sequences are ENHRY and SYGVKD. The CDR3 protein is CAISVEGAATEAFF. The CDR3 bases are TGTGCCATCAGTGTCGAGGGGGCGGCCACTGAAGCTTTCTTT.

This clonotype occurred many times. This chain uses TRBV19 with TRBJ1-1; the D is unclear. CDR3 length: 15 residues. CDR1 LNHDA and CDR2 SQIVND come from the germline V gene (reference sequence). The germline V and J ends were trimmed by 7 bases and 1 base, with 16 bases remaining between them. CDR3 amino acids: CASTPGPPTNTEAFF. The CDR3, as DNA: TGTGCCAGTACCCCGGGTCCGCCGACGAACACTGAAGCTTTCTTT.

This clonotype was seen at least ten times. The chain links TRBV15 to TRBJ2-5; D is undetermined. This CDR3 has 19 amino acids. V lost 0 bases, J lost 1 base, and 21 bases lay in between. CDR1 LNHNV and CDR2 YYDKDF come from the germline V gene (reference sequence). The CDR3 here is CATSRDTILGMGVQETQYF. CDR3 nucleotides: TGTGCCACCAGCAGAGATACCATATTAGGGATGGGCGTCCAAGAGACCCAGTACTTC.

As concerns this clonotype: With a far larger clone one base away, a read error is the likely cause. The chain employs TRBV28 and TRBJ2-1; either TRBD1 or TRBD2 may supply D (5 bases each). Germline CDR1 and CDR2: MDHEN and SYDVKM. The CDR3 is 13 amino acids. V was trimmed by 7 bases and J by 13 bases, leaving 20 bases between them. CDR3 bases: TGTGCCAGCACCGGGGCGGGCGAAGAGACCCAGTTCTTC. Residues: CASTGAGEETQFF.

The chain links TRBV6-2 or TRBV6-3 to TRBJ2-1, with 11 bases fitting TRBD2. Germline V gene lookup returns CDR1 MNHEY and CDR2 SVGEGT. The CDR3 runs 15 residues. The J segment lost 10 bases and the V segment lost 2 bases, leaving 7 bases of the junction unmatched. As DNA, the CDR3 is TGTGCCAGCAGTTACAGAACCGGGACTAGCGGAGAGCAGTTCTTC. Translation gives CASSYRTGTSGEQFF.

This clonotype occurred many times. V and J are TRBV27 and TRBJ2-1; TRBD1 is a possible D gene (6 bases). Germline V gene lookup returns CDR1 MNHEY and CDR2 SMNVEV (reference sequence). Trimming removed 6 bases at V and 6 bases at J, with 21 bases between. CDR3 length equals 16 residues. Written as DNA, the CDR3 is TGTGCCAGCAGAAATCACGGGACACTAAGGTCCAATGAGCAGTTCTTC. It encodes CASRNHGTLRSNEQFF.

This clonotype has a single count. The CDR3 carries no conserved terminal phenylalanine or tryptophan, so it likely arises from a read error. The chain links TRBV20-1 to TRBJ2-2; perhaps TRBD2 as D (6 bases). This CDR3 comprises 13 residues. Germline V lookup: CDR1 DFQATT, CDR2 SNEGSKA (reference sequence). The V end lost 5 bases, the J end lost 7 bases, and 14 bases lay between the germline ends. This chain's CDR3 is CSAGRGRSGELFC. CDR3 DNA: TGCAGTGCTGGGCGGGGCAGGAGCGGGGAGCTGTTTTGT.

This clonotype was seen ten or more times. This chain links TRBV18 with TRBJ2-2; 12 nucleotides line up with TRBD1. The germline V gene encodes CDR1 KGHSH and CDR2 LQKENI. After removal of 2 bases from V and 5 bases from J, the junction contained 9 bases not matched to a gene. This CDR3 is built from 18 residues. The CDR3 protein is CASSPSPGQGALTGELFF. CDR3 nucleotide sequence: TGTGCCAGCTCACCAAGCCCGGGACAGGGGGCGCTTACCGGGGAGCTGTTTTTT.

The table lists this clonotype with many counts. The genes are TRBV14 and TRBJ2-3; the D gene could be TRBD1 or TRBD2 (5 bases each). Germline V gene lookup returns CDR1 SGHDN and CDR2 FVKESK. The germline V and J ends were trimmed by 5 bases and 6 bases, with 12 bases remaining between them. There are 13 residues in the CDR3. CDR3 DNA: TGTGCCAGCAGCAGGGACCTCTGGGATACGCAGTATTTT. It is translated as CASSRDLWDTQYF.

This clonotype was counted at least ten times. The rearrangement uses TRBV7-7 and TRBJ2-1, with D possibly matching TRBD1 (5 bases). Germline V gene lookup returns CDR1 SSHAT and CDR2 FNYEAQ (reference sequence). This CDR3 comprises 13 residues. Trimming took off 5 bases at V and 7 bases at J, with 12 bases between the two ends. CDR3 loop: CASSRDSLNEQFF. The CDR3 coding sequence is TGTGCCAGCAGCCGAGACAGTCTGAATGAGCAGTTCTTC.

Many counts were recorded for this clonotype. The V and J genes are TRBV29-1 and TRBJ2-7; 7 bases fit TRBD1. Germline lookup yields CDR1 SQVTM and CDR2 ANQGSEA. With V trimmed by 6 bases and J by 6 bases, 5 bases remained unmatched. This CDR3 is built from 11 residues. CDR3 region: CSVRTGLEQYF. The CDR3 DNA follows: TGCAGCGTCCGGACAGGTCTCGAGCAGTACTTC.